This passage covers 27 T cell receptor beta chains from one sample sequenced in a study of human T cells and chemical hapten exposure. The time point: patch test 2, 6 weeks after DPC sensitization. Treatment described: therapeutic diphenylcyclopropenone sensitization with weekly scalp DPC. Using its own MiXCR run on the RACE reads, TCRdb lists one record per CDR3 protein. In the table there are approximately 90,000 distinct CDR3 sequences, about 10% of which are singletons. Sequenced here: whole blood, sampled in connection with sensitization to the hapten diphenylcyclopropenone (DPC). The source of these receptors is a man aged 35 to 55 with alopecia areata. Some clones in this sample may be carry-over from other donors' samples.

This rearrangement joins TRBV7-2 to TRBJ2-1, with 11 bases aligning to TRBD2. The CDR3 covers 17 residues. V was clipped by 4 bases and J by 7 bases; unmatched bases: 12. Germline V gene data show CDR1 as SGHTA and CDR2 as FQGNSA. The CDR3 loop is CASSSLPRTSGRNEQFF. CDR3 in DNA: TGTGCCAGCAGCTCCCTCCCTCGTACTAGCGGGAGAAATGAGCAGTTCTTC.

The chain uses TRBV4-2 and TRBJ2-3; 8 nucleotides align to TRBD2. This CDR3 contains 14 residues. V trimming: 4 bases; J trimming: 2 bases; junction bases outside the gene matches: 2. Germline CDR1 LGHNA, CDR2 YNFKEQ. DNA for the CDR3: TGTGCCAGCAGCCTGACTAGCGACACAGATACGCAGTATTTT. This sequence encodes CASSLTSDTDTQYF.

This clonotype showed up many times. The chain couples TRBV6-6 to TRBJ2-3; 12 bases line up with TRBD2. With 8 bases clipped from V and 5 bases from J, the junction kept 8 bases outside the gene matches. Per the germline V gene, CDR1 is MNHNY and CDR2 is SVGAGI (reference sequence). The CDR3 covers 15 residues. CDR3 residues: CASRQGLAGRDTQYF. In DNA, the CDR3 is TGTGCCAGCCGCCAAGGACTAGCGGGAAGAGATACGCAGTATTTT.

This clonotype was picked up a small number of times. The genes are TRBV15 and TRBJ2-3, with D perhaps assigned TRBD1 or TRBD2 (6 bases each). This CDR3 region has 15 residues. V lost 1 base to trimming and J lost 3 bases, with 11 bases between them. Germline V gene data show CDR1 as LNHNV and CDR2 as YYDKDF (reference sequence). CDR3 region: CATSRVGGATDTQYF. The CDR3 bases are TGTGCCACCAGCAGAGTGGGGGGCGCAACAGATACGCAGTATTTT. Drawing the rest from reference TRBV15 and TRBJ2-3, the complete variable domain is DAMVIQNPRYQVTQFGKPVTLSCSQTLNHNVMYWYQQKSSQAPKLLFHYYDKDFNNEADTPDNFQSRRPNTSFCFLDIRSPGLGDTAMYLCATSRVGGATDTQYFGPGTRLTVL.

The chain couples TRBV25-1 to TRBJ2-7, with 7 bases matching TRBD2. V lost 4 bases to trimming and J lost 10 bases; unmatched junction nucleotides: 13. CDR3 length: 14 residues. Germline CDR1 and CDR2: MGHDK and SYGVNS. The CDR3 sequence is CASSVGLTVSIQYF. The CDR3 nucleotides are TGTGCCAGCAGTGTGGGACTAACCGTATCTATTCAGTACTTC.

In its sample, this clonotype was seen many times. The V and J genes are TRBV18 and TRBJ1-1; D perhaps matches TRBD1 (5 bases). The CDR3 extends over 14 amino acids. CDR1 is KGHSH and CDR2 is LQKENI in the germline V gene. V lost 3 bases to trimming and J lost 5 bases, with 13 bases between them. The CDR3 here is CASSPPGLGTEAFF. The CDR3 nucleotides read TGTGCCAGCTCACCCCCAGGGTTGGGAACTGAAGCTTTCTTT.

The chain employs TRBV7-2 and TRBJ1-2, with D perhaps TRBD1 (5 bases). This CDR3 region has 13 residues. The germline gives CDR1 SGHTA, CDR2 FQGNSA. The V gene lost 5 bases and the J gene lost 5 bases, with 12 bases spanning the gap. This CDR3 reads CASSPDSRYGYTF. DNA for the CDR3: TGTGCCAGCAGCCCCGACAGTCGTTATGGCTACACCTTC. Drawing the rest from reference TRBV7-2 and TRBJ1-2, the complete variable domain is GAGVSQSPSNKVTEKGKDVELRCDPISGHTALYWYRQSLGQGLEFLIYFQGNSAPDKSGLPSDRFSAERTGGSVSTLTIQRTQQEDSAVYLCASSPDSRYGYTFGSGTRLTVV.

This clonotype was detected only a few times. The gene calls are TRBV12-3 or TRBV12-4 and TRBJ2-6; D is perhaps TRBD1 or TRBD2 (5 bases each). Trimming took 5 bases from V and 1 from J, leaving 12 bases between them. The CDR3 is 16 amino acids. The CDR3 DNA follows: TGTGCCAGCAGTCCGACGGGACCGTCTGGGGCCAACGTCCTGACTTTC. The encoded protein is CASSPTGPSGANVLTF.

Only a few counts were recorded for this clonotype. The V and J genes are TRBV5-1 and TRBJ1-1; the D gene is possibly TRBD1 (5 bases). The length of the CDR3 is 15 residues. Germline V gene data show CDR1 as SGHRS and CDR2 as YFSETQ. V gave up 0 bases and J gave up 4 bases, with 13 bases separating them. CDR3 residues: CASSLDGGRATEAFF. The CDR3 DNA sequence: TGCGCCAGCAGCTTGGATGGGGGTCGAGCCACTGAAGCTTTCTTT. Based on the CDR3 plus reference TRBV5-1 and TRBJ1-1, the full variable domain is KAGVTQTPRYLIKTRGQQVTLSCSPISGHRSVSWYQQTPGQGLQFLFEYFSETQRNKGNFPGRFSGRQFSNSRSEMNVSTLELGDSALYLCASSLDGGRATEAFFGQGTRLTVV.

This clonotype was counted ten times or more. The rearrangement uses TRBV5-4 and TRBJ1-1; a weak D match, TRBD1 (6 bases). The V end lost 4 bases, the J end lost 2 bases, and 9 bases lay between the germline ends. CDR1 is SGHNT, CDR2 YYREEE, per germline (reference sequence). CDR3 size: 13 residues. As DNA, the CDR3 is TGTGCCAGCAGCCTGGACAGCAACACTGAAGCTTTCTTT. This encodes CASSLDSNTEAFF.

This clonotype came up a few times. The gene calls are TRBV12-3 or TRBV12-4 and TRBJ2-5, with D possibly called TRBD1 or TRBD2 (5 bases each). The CDR3 consists of 11 residues. V lost 8 bases and J 5 bases, leaving 9 bases between the germline ends. DNA of the CDR3: TGTGCCAGCGGGACGTTTGAGACCCAGTACTTC. It codes for CASGTFETQYF.

The chain uses TRBV7-9 and TRBJ2-6, with D tentatively TRBD1 (5 bases). From germline, CDR1 is SEHNR and CDR2 FQNEAQ (reference sequence). Trimming left V 5 bases short and J 4 bases short, with 18 bases between. The CDR3 is 17 amino acids. The CDR3 sequence is CASSLRSRARGANVLTF. The CDR3 bases are TGTGCCAGCAGCCTAAGGAGCAGGGCTCGGGGGGCCAACGTCCTGACTTTC.

Ten or more counts support this clonotype. This chain uses TRBV12-2 with TRBJ2-7; TRBD1 is the table's D call, not checked against the DNA. TRBV12-2 is termed a pseudogene. There are 14 residues in the CDR3. CDR3 nucleotides: TGTGCAAGTCGCTCCCGTGGCGCGACCTACGAGCAGTACGTC. This encodes CASRSRGATYEQYV.

This chain uses TRBV12-3 or TRBV12-4 with TRBJ2-1, with 12 bases identical to TRBD1. CDR3 length: 15 residues. Trimming at V came to 4 bases and at J to 6 bases, leaving 4 bases not matched to a gene. This chain's CDR3 is CASSYGTGGINEQFF. Written as DNA, the CDR3 is TGTGCCAGCAGTTACGGGACAGGGGGCATCAATGAGCAGTTCTTC.

This chain connects TRBV2 to TRBJ2-7; possibly TRBD1 for D (5 bases). CDR1 and CDR2 from the germline V gene are SNHLY and FYNNEI. V lost 4 bases to trimming and J lost 2 bases, with 12 bases between them. The CDR3 has 14 amino acids. CDR3 nucleotides: TGTGCCAGCAGTGCTCAGGGTGGCACCTACGAGCAGTACTTC. It yields the protein CASSAQGGTYEQYF.

This chain joins TRBV28 and TRBJ2-3; the match to TRBD2 covers 7 bases. With V trimmed by 8 bases and J by 11 bases, 13 bases remained unmatched. This CDR3 contains 13 residues. Germline CDR1 is MDHEN and CDR2 is SYDVKM. The CDR3, as DNA: TGTGCCAGCGGACACGATGCGGGAGTTCAGCAGTATTTT. Its protein is CASGHDAGVQQYF.

The genes are TRBV24-1 and TRBJ1-5; the D gene is possibly TRBD1 (5 bases). The V gene lost 4 bases and the J gene lost 9 bases, with 15 bases spanning the gap. Looked up from germline, CDR1 is KGHDR and CDR2 is SFDVKD. This CDR3 comprises 14 residues. The CDR3 region has the DNA TGTGCCACCAGTGAAGGAGGGGCAAATGGGCCCCAGCATTTT. This gives the protein CATSEGGANGPQHF.

V and J are TRBV6-2 or TRBV6-3 and TRBJ1-5, with no clear D. Germline CDR1 MNHEY, CDR2 SVGEGT. Trimming took 7 bases from V and 0 from J, leaving 10 bases between them. The CDR3 covers 14 residues. CDR3 in amino acids: CASNPGYSNQPQHF. The CDR3 region has the DNA TGTGCCAGCAATCCGGGATATAGCAATCAGCCCCAGCATTTT.

This clonotype was detected only a few times. The rearrangement links TRBV6-5 to TRBJ1-2; D call uncertain. Deletions cut 2 bases from V and 2 bases from J, with 3 bases between. CDR1 is MNHEY, CDR2 SVGAGI, per germline. The CDR3 runs 12 residues. The CDR3 nucleotides are TGTGCCAGCAGTTACAGGAACTATGGCTACACCTTC. The encoded protein is CASSYRNYGYTF.

This clonotype appeared a few times. This sequence joins TRBV7-2 and TRBJ2-1; D is possibly TRBD2 (5 bases). The length of the CDR3 is 16 residues. The V end was cut by 3 bases, the J end by 0 bases, with 12 bases between. Germline CDR1 and CDR2: SGHTA and FQGNSA. The CDR3 DNA reads TGTGCCAGCAGCTTGTTAAGCGGTAGCTCCTACAATGAGCAGTTCTTC. This codes for CASSLLSGSSYNEQFF.

This clonotype was seen more than once but under ten times. The V call is TRBV5-1, the J call TRBJ1-1; no clear D gene. CDR1 and CDR2 from the germline V gene are SGHRS and YFSETQ. This CDR3 has 15 residues. Trimming stripped 2 bases from V and 6 bases from J, with 17 bases between. In DNA form, the CDR3 reads TGCGCCAGCAGCTTAAATCTACAGAGAGCTTCTGAAGCTTTCTTT. Protein: CASSLNLQRASEAFF.

In its sample, this clonotype was seen many times. This chain uses TRBV28 with TRBJ1-4; 9 nucleotides align to TRBD1. J lost 0 bases, V lost 6 bases, and 2 bases had no gene match. The length of the CDR3 is 15 residues. The germline gives CDR1 MDHEN, CDR2 SYDVKM. The CDR3 loop reads CASRTGGATNEKLFF. The CDR3 DNA is TGTGCCAGCAGGACAGGGGGGGCAACTAATGAAAAACTGTTTTTT.

This sequence joins TRBV29-1 and TRBJ2-6; unclear D gene. The germline V and J ends were trimmed by 6 bases and 0 bases, with 12 bases remaining between them. The germline gives CDR1 SQVTM, CDR2 ANQGSEA. The CDR3 runs to 15 residues. The CDR3 region has the DNA TGCAGCGTCTCCGTTAGCTCCTCTGGGGCCAACGTCCTGACTTTC. Its translation is CSVSVSSSGANVLTF.

There are a few counts of this clonotype. J is TRBJ2-7 and V is TRBV12-3 or TRBV12-4, with D hard to call. Trimming left V 3 bases short and J 1 base short, with 16 bases between. The CDR3 consists of 16 residues. For the CDR3, the DNA is TGTGCCAGCAGTTTCCTCCCTGACGCGTATTCCTACGAGCAGTACGTC. It yields the protein CASSFLPDAYSYEQYV.

In its sample, this clonotype was seen a few times. This chain joins TRBV9 and TRBJ2-1, with TRBD2 matching over 8 bases. The CDR3 extends over 14 amino acids. V was clipped by 1 base and J by 7 bases; unmatched bases: 4. Germline lookup yields CDR1 SGDLS and CDR2 YYNGEE. The CDR3 DNA reads TGTGCCAGCAGCGTAATAGCGGGAACGAATGAGCAGTTCTTC. It translates to CASSVIAGTNEQFF.

This clonotype was detected only a few times. This chain links TRBV19 with TRBJ1-5; 8 nucleotides align to TRBD1. V lost 6 bases to trimming and J lost 0 bases; unmatched junction nucleotides: 13. This CDR3 spans 18 amino acids. Germline loops: CDR1 LNHDA, CDR2 SQIVND (reference sequence). CDR3 nucleotides: TGTGCCAGTAGGGCGAGACGGACAGGGAAGAATAGCAATCAGCCCCAGCATTTT. This codes for CASRARRTGKNSNQPQHF.

A word on this clonotype: At one end the junction does not follow the germline gene, possibly because of a read error. The chain combines TRBV6-6 with TRBJ1-3; D is undetermined. This CDR3 is built from 12 residues. Germline lookup yields CDR1 MNHNY and CDR2 SVGAGI (reference sequence). DNA for the CDR3: TGTGCCAGCGAGGACTCTGGAAAAACCATATATTTT. As protein: CASEDSGKTIYF.